This T cell receptor (beta chain) emerged from a study of T cell repertoires in cytomegalovirus infection. Across the study: As its CMV epitopes, the study selected recently identified HLA-C-restricted and well-studied HLA-B-restricted targets. TCR beta signatures that were public indicated CMV infection and matching HLA type. Study-level points and caveats: Summed frequency of shared TCR beta families picked out CMV carriers who also had the relevant HLA. Ex vivo responses were dominated by HLA-C-restricted CMV-specific TCR beta clonotypes.

TCRdb reprocessed the reads via MiXCR and lists one record per CDR3 protein. The profile shows about 770,000 distinct CDR3 sequences, roughly 28% of them singletons. This clonotype was seen more than once but under ten times. Its matching antigen is unknown. CDR1 SEHNR and CDR2 FQNEAQ come from the germline V gene (reference sequence). This CDR3 spans 15 amino acids. V lost 5 bases, J lost 3 bases, and 8 bases stayed unmatched. The chain employs TRBV7-9 and TRBJ2-7; TRBD1 aligns across 9 bases. This sequence originates from a human donor in good health (CMV status not recorded). Some clones in this sample may be carry-over from other donors' samples. The source material was cultured CD8+ T cells from PBMCs, sampled from culture after CMV antigen stimulation. DNA of the CDR3: TGTGCCAGCAGCCCCGATACAGGGGGCATCTACGAGCAGTACTTC. Translated: CASSPDTGGIYEQYF.